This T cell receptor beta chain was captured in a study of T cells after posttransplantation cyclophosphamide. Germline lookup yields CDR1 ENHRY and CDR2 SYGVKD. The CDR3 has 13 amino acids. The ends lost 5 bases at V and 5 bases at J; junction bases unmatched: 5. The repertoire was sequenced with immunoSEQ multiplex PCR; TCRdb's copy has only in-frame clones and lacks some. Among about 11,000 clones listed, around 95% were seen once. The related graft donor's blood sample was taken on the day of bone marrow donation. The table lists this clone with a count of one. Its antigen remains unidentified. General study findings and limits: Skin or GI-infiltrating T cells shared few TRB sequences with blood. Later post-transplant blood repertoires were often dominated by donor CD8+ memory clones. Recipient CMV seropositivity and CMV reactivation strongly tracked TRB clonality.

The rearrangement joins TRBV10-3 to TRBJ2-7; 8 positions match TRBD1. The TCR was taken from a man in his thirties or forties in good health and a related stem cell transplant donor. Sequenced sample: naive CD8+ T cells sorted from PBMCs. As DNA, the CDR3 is TGTGCCATCAGTACCAGGGGGCTCGACGAGCAGTACTTC. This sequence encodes CAISTRGLDEQYF.